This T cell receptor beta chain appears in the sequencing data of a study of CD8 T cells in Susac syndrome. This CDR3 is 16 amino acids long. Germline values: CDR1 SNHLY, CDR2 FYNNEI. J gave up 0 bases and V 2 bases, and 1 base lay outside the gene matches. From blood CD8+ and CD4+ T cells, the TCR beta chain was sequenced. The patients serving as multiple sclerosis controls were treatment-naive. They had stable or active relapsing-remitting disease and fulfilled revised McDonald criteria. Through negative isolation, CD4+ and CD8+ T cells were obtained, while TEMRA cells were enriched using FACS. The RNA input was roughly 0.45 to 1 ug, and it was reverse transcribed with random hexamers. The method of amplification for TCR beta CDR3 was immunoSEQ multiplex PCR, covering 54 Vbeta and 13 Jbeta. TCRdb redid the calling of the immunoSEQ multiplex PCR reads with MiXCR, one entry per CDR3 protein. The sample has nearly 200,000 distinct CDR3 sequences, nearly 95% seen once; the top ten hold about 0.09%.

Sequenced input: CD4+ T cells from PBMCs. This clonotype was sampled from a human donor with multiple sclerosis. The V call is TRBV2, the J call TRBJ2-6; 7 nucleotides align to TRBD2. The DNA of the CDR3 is TGTGCCAGCAGTGAATGGGGGGGCTCTGGGGCCAACGTCCTGACTTTC. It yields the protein CASSEWGGSGANVLTF.